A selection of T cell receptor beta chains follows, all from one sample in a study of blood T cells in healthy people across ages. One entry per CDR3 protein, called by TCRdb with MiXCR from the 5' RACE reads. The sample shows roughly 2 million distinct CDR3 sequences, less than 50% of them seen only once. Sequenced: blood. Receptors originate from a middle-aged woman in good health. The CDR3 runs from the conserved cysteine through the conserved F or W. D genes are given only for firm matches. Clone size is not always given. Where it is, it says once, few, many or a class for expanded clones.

cdr3_nt: TGCGCCAGCAGCCAAGATCAGGGGCCGGAGACCCAGTACTTC; cdr3_aa: CASSQDQGPETQYF; clone_size: -; j_call: TRBJ2-5; d_call: -; v_call: TRBV4-3
cdr3_nt: TGTGCCAGCAGTTTAAGATACGAGGGACTAGACCAAGAGACCCAGTACTTC; cdr3_aa: CASSLRYEGLDQETQYF; clone_size: -; j_call: TRBJ2-5; d_call: TRBD2; v_call: TRBV27
cdr3_nt: TGTGCCAGCAGCCCCCTTTTGAGTTACGAGCAGTACTTC; cdr3_aa: CASSPLLSYEQYF; clone_size: few; j_call: TRBJ2-7; d_call: -; v_call: TRBV7-2
cdr3_nt: TGTGCCAGCAGTGAAGCCAGGACAGGGCACTCACCTACTAACTATGGCTACACCTTC; cdr3_aa: CASSEARTGHSPTNYGYTF; clone_size: -; j_call: TRBJ1-2; d_call: TRBD1; v_call: TRBV2
cdr3_nt: TGTGCCAGCAGCCCCGACCATACTTTAAGGGAAAAACTGTTTTTT; cdr3_aa: CASSPDHTLREKLFF; clone_size: -; j_call: TRBJ1-4; d_call: -; v_call: TRBV9
cdr3_nt: TGTGCCAGCAACCTCCAGGGACTCCGCACAGATACGCAGTATTTT; cdr3_aa: CASNLQGLRTDTQYF; clone_size: -; j_call: TRBJ2-3; d_call: -; v_call: TRBV7-2
cdr3_nt: TGCAGTGCTAGAGATGACGGGGCCCAAGAGACCCAGTACTTC; cdr3_aa: CSARDDGAQETQYF; clone_size: -; j_call: TRBJ2-5; d_call: -; v_call: TRBV20-1
cdr3_nt: TGTGCCAGCAGGCTTGGGACGGAAAGCACAGATACGCAGTATTTT; cdr3_aa: CASRLGTESTDTQYF; clone_size: -; j_call: TRBJ2-3; d_call: -; v_call: TRBV7-9
cdr3_nt: TGTGCCACCAGTGATTGGGCTAGCGGGGGATACAATGAGCAGTACTTC; cdr3_aa: CATSDWASGGYNEQYF; clone_size: -; j_call: TRBJ2-7; d_call: TRBD2; v_call: TRBV24-1
cdr3_nt: TGTGCCAGCAGCCGTCGTCCGACAGGGTACCACACAGATACGCAGTATTTT; cdr3_aa: CASSRRPTGYHTDTQYF; clone_size: -; j_call: TRBJ2-3; d_call: TRBD1; v_call: TRBV13
cdr3_nt: TGTGCCAGCAGGTTTACCCCGGGGGGCCCCAATGAGCAGTTCTTC; cdr3_aa: CASRFTPGGPNEQFF; clone_size: -; j_call: TRBJ2-1; d_call: -; v_call: TRBV27
cdr3_nt: TGCGCCAGCAGCCAACCTAGCGGGGGTTCCTACGAGCAGTACTTC; cdr3_aa: CASSQPSGGSYEQYF; clone_size: few; j_call: TRBJ2-7; d_call: TRBD2; v_call: TRBV4-1
cdr3_nt: TGTGCCACCAGTGCCAGGGGACAGGGATATACAGATACGCAGTATTTT; cdr3_aa: CATSARGQGYTDTQYF; clone_size: -; j_call: TRBJ2-3; d_call: TRBD1; v_call: TRBV24-1
cdr3_nt: TGTGCCAGCAGAGAGTGGACTGAAGCTTTCTTT; cdr3_aa: CASREWTEAFF; clone_size: -; j_call: TRBJ1-1; d_call: -; v_call: TRBV2
cdr3_nt: TGTGCCAGCACCGCCCCGCGTCGGGGATACAATGAGCAGTTCTTC; cdr3_aa: CASTAPRRGYNEQFF; clone_size: -; j_call: TRBJ2-1; d_call: -; v_call: TRBV25-1
cdr3_nt: TGCAGCCAAACGAGGGTCGAAGACAATGAGCAGTTCTTC; cdr3_aa: CSQTRVEDNEQFF; clone_size: once; j_call: TRBJ2-1; d_call: -; v_call: TRBV29-1
cdr3_nt: TGCAGTGCAAATAGCGGGGGGCAAGAGACCCAGTTCTTC; cdr3_aa: CSANSGGQETQFF; clone_size: -; j_call: TRBJ2-1; d_call: TRBD2; v_call: TRBV20-1
cdr3_nt: TGTGCCAGCAGATACACAGGGGGCACCTATAATTCACCCCTCCACTTT; cdr3_aa: CASRYTGGTYNSPLHF; clone_size: -; j_call: TRBJ1-6; d_call: TRBD1; v_call: TRBV12-3/TRBV12-4
cdr3_nt: TGCAGTGCTAGAGGGATTGGTTGGGTAAGCACAGATACGCAGTATTTT; cdr3_aa: CSARGIGWVSTDTQYF; clone_size: few; j_call: TRBJ2-3; d_call: -; v_call: TRBV20-1